The 21 T cell receptor beta chains listed next were all sequenced from one sample in a study of human T cells and chemical hapten exposure. Time point given: patch test 3, about 24 weeks after DPC sensitization. Regarding treatment: therapeutic diphenylcyclopropenone sensitization with weekly scalp DPC. TCRdb re-derived calls from the RACE reads in MiXCR, one entry per CDR3 protein. The sample has 85,000 to 100,000 distinct CDR3 sequences, roughly 27% seen once. Sample: whole blood, taken in connection with sensitization to the hapten diphenylcyclopropenone (DPC). The receptor set was obtained from a man aged 35-49 years with alopecia areata. Some clones in this sample may be carry-over from other donors' samples.

This clonotype has a handful of counts. CDR3 bases: TGTGCCAGCAGTCCCGACGGACCTAGCACAGATACGCAGTATTTT. It encodes CASSPDGPSTDTQYF. The chain is built from TRBV6-5 and TRBJ2-3, with D unresolved. CDR1 is MNHEY and CDR2 is SVGAGI in the germline V gene. This CDR3 has 15 amino acids. The V end lost 5 bases, the J end lost 0 bases, and 12 bases lay between the germline ends.

This clonotype was counted only a few times. The chain joins TRBV3-1 to TRBJ2-1; 7 nucleotides agree with TRBD1. The CDR3 spans 16 residues. V was clipped by 2 bases and J by 8 bases; unmatched bases: 12. The germline V gene has CDR1 LGHDT and CDR2 YNNKEL (reference sequence). In DNA form, the CDR3 reads TGTGCCAGCAGCCAATCGACAGGGCGGCTTAGGGATGAGCAGTTCTTC. Encoded protein: CASSQSTGRLRDEQFF.

This clonotype was observed a few times. This chain uses TRBV24-1 with TRBJ2-2; the D is unclear. CDR1 is KGHDR, CDR2 SFDVKD, per germline. The length of the CDR3 is 14 residues. V lost 4 bases, J lost 0 bases, and 5 bases lay in between. The CDR3 sequence: CATSERSNTGELFF. CDR3 DNA sequence: TGTGCCACCAGTGAGCGCTCGAACACCGGGGAGCTGTTTTTT.

This clonotype was recorded a few times. The chain links TRBV27 to TRBJ2-5, with 9 bases that match TRBD2. With V trimmed by 6 bases and J by 2 bases, 10 bases remained unmatched. The CDR3 sequence is 16 residues long. From germline, CDR1 is MNHEY and CDR2 SMNVEV (reference sequence). CDR3 in amino acids: CASRDFSGGRQETQYF. The CDR3 region has the DNA TGTGCCAGCAGGGACTTTAGCGGGGGACGACAAGAGACCCAGTACTTC.

The V call is TRBV5-1, the J call TRBJ2-6; D call uncertain. The CDR3 consists of 17 residues. The germline V gene encodes CDR1 SGHRS and CDR2 YFSETQ. The V end was cut by 1 base, the J end by 2 bases, with 13 bases between. The CDR3 is CASSLLPTATGANVLTF. The CDR3 nucleotides are TGCGCCAGCAGCTTGCTGCCTACCGCGACTGGGGCCAACGTCCTGACTTTC.

This clonotype was picked up a small number of times. V gene TRBV9 combines with J gene TRBJ2-5; 7 bases match TRBD1. Germline V gene sequence: CDR1 SGDLS, CDR2 YYNGEE. V was clipped by 2 bases and J by 5 bases; unmatched bases: 6. The CDR3 spans 14 residues. CDR3 region: CASSVQGGGETQYF. The CDR3, as DNA: TGTGCCAGCAGCGTTCAAGGGGGCGGCGAGACCCAGTACTTC.

At least ten counts were recorded for this clonotype. The rearrangement uses TRBV28 and TRBJ2-2; D is undetermined. The CDR3 has 16 residues. Germline values: CDR1 MDHEN, CDR2 SYDVKM. With 5 bases removed from V and 0 bases from J, the gap between germline ends came to 13 bases. The CDR3 loop reads CASSNPELANTGELFF. CDR3 sequence (DNA): TGTGCCAGCAGTAACCCGGAACTCGCGAACACCGGGGAGCTGTTTTTT.

The table lists this clonotype with many counts. V is TRBV19 and J is TRBJ1-5; D is unresolved. Trimming cost V 2 bases and J 0 bases, with 8 bases left between them. Germline V gene data show CDR1 as LNHDA and CDR2 as SQIVND (reference sequence). The CDR3 spans 15 residues. The CDR3 DNA follows: TGTGCCAGTAGTATATGGGGTGATAGCAATCAGCCCCAGCATTTT. It is translated as CASSIWGDSNQPQHF. Complete variable domain (other parts from reference TRBV19 and TRBJ1-5): DGGITQSPKYLFRKEGQNVTLSCEQNLNHDAMYWYRQDPGQGLRLIYYSQIVNDFQKGDIAEGYSVSREKKESFPLTVTSAQKNPTAFYLCASSIWGDSNQPQHFGDGTRLSIL.

The sample holds many counts of this clonotype. V and J are TRBV20-1 and TRBJ2-3, with 9 bases that match TRBD2. The CDR3 covers 17 residues. With 6 bases clipped from V and 0 bases from J, the junction kept 13 bases outside the gene matches. Germline V gene data show CDR1 as DFQATT and CDR2 as SNEGSKA (reference sequence). In nucleotides, the CDR3 is TGCAGTGCCGCGTCCAACGTTCTAGCGGGAAGCACAGATACGCAGTATTTT. It codes for CSAASNVLAGSTDTQYF.

V gene TRBV24-1 combines with J gene TRBJ2-5; D possibly corresponds to TRBD1 (5 bases). The ends were cut back, 3 bases at V and 1 base at J, with 11 bases in the middle. Looked up from germline, CDR1 is KGHDR and CDR2 is SFDVKD. CDR3 length: 15 amino acids. DNA for the CDR3: TGTGCCACCAGTGATGCAGCACAGGCCCAAGAGACCCAGTACTTC. The encoded protein is CATSDAAQAQETQYF.

This clonotype is a singleton in its sample. The CDR3 region has the DNA TGTGCCAGTAGTGCCGGGACTAGCGGGAGATACAATGAGCAGTTCTTC. This sequence encodes CASSAGTSGRYNEQFF. The rearrangement links TRBV19 to TRBJ2-1, with 14 bases aligning to TRBD2. V was pared by 5 bases and J by 4 bases, with 4 bases of the junction left unmatched. The CDR3 is 16 amino acids. In germline, CDR1 is LNHDA, CDR2 SQIVND (reference sequence).

The CDR3 coding sequence is TGTGCCAGCAGTCCAGGAGGATTCACAGATACGCAGTATTTT. This encodes CASSPGGFTDTQYF. This chain uses TRBV27 with TRBJ2-3; a weak D match, TRBD2 (5 bases). The length of the CDR3 is 14 residues. Germline values: CDR1 MNHEY, CDR2 SMNVEV (reference sequence). Trimming shortened V by 5 bases and J by 2 bases, and 11 bases separated the two germline ends.

The chain joins TRBV4-3 to TRBJ2-7; maybe TRBD2 (6 bases). This CDR3 region has 16 residues. V shed 1 base and J shed 3 bases, with 16 bases lying between them. Germline-derived CDR1 and CDR2 are LGHNA and YSLEER. The CDR3 reads CASSQVWGEAGYEQYF. CDR3 in DNA: TGCGCCAGCAGCCAAGTCTGGGGGGAGGCTGGCTACGAGCAGTACTTC.

The chain carries TRBV20-1 and TRBJ2-7, with TRBD2 matching 7 bases. Germline CDR1 is DFQATT and CDR2 is SNEGSKA (reference sequence). The CDR3 runs 13 residues. Trimming removed 4 bases from V and 2 bases from J; junction bases left unmatched: 5. As DNA, the CDR3 is TGCAGTGCTACTAAGCGGGGCCCCTACGAGCAGTACTTC. Its protein product is CSATKRGPYEQYF.

This chain joins TRBV6-2 or TRBV6-3 and TRBJ2-5; 13 nucleotides match TRBD2. J lost 7 bases, V lost 6 bases, and 11 bases had no gene match. Germline V gene lookup returns CDR1 MNHEY and CDR2 SVGEGT. This CDR3 is built from 16 residues. CDR3: CASRYPGLAGRGTQYF. CDR3 coding DNA: TGTGCCAGCAGATACCCGGGACTAGCGGGACGGGGGACCCAGTACTTC.

J is TRBJ2-5 and V is TRBV7-9; D is possibly TRBD2 (6 bases). The CDR3 totals 14 residues. V was pared by 6 bases and J by 2 bases, with 13 bases between. The germline V gene encodes CDR1 SEHNR and CDR2 FQNEAQ (reference sequence). CDR3 sequence: CASSEWDSQETQYF. Written as DNA, the CDR3 is TGTGCCAGCAGTGAATGGGACTCTCAAGAGACCCAGTACTTC.

This chain uses TRBV28 with TRBJ1-6; D possibly corresponds to TRBD1 (5 bases). The V gene's germline CDR1 is MDHEN and CDR2 SYDVKM. Deletions cut 2 bases from V and 10 bases from J, with 18 bases between. This CDR3 contains 16 residues. CDR3 residues: CASSLAGAPSGSPLHF. In nucleotides, the CDR3 is TGTGCCAGCAGTTTAGCCGGGGCCCCAAGTGGATCACCCCTCCACTTT.

The genes are TRBV20-1 and TRBJ2-5; either TRBD1 or TRBD2 may supply D (5 bases each). The CDR3 has 18 amino acids. In germline, CDR1 is DFQATT, CDR2 SNEGSKA (reference sequence). V gave up 6 bases and J gave up 5 bases, with 31 bases separating them. The CDR3 region has the DNA TGCAGTGCGTCAATTAGGGACCCCGAGCGGAGAGGGGTGGAGACCCAGTACTTC. Amino acids: CSASIRDPERRGVETQYF.

This chain links TRBV6-6 with TRBJ2-7; D is possibly TRBD1 or TRBD2 (5 bases each). The V and J ends lost 7 bases and 1 base respectively, with 17 bases between them. Germline V gene sequence: CDR1 MNHNY, CDR2 SVGAGI (reference sequence). There are 15 residues in the CDR3. CDR3 coding DNA: TGTGCCAGCACTTCGACCGGGACCACTTCCTACGAGCAGTACTTC. This codes for CASTSTGTTSYEQYF.

V and J are TRBV5-1 and TRBJ2-2; D not resolved. V lost 0 bases and J lost 7, with 13 bases in between. The CDR3 spans 15 residues. The germline gives CDR1 SGHRS, CDR2 YFSETQ. The CDR3 sequence: CASSLDLPPLGELFF. The CDR3 nucleotides read TGCGCCAGCAGCTTGGACCTACCTCCGCTCGGGGAGCTGTTTTTT.

The J gene is TRBJ1-4, the V gene TRBV28; D is unresolved. Germline V gene sequence: CDR1 MDHEN, CDR2 SYDVKM. The ends were cut back, 3 bases at V and 5 bases at J, with 10 bases in the middle. This CDR3 has 14 amino acids. CDR3 coding DNA: TGTGCCAGCAGTTTTTGGAGTCGGAATGAAAAACTGTTTTTT. Translating it yields CASSFWSRNEKLFF.